This T cell receptor (beta chain) was observed in a study of cytomegalovirus exposure and HLA in healthy donors. Study-wide results and caveats: High specificity and sensitivity for cytomegalovirus status were reported for the classifier.

Note on this clone: Its matching antigen is unknown.

PCR used 60 Vbeta primers and 13 Jbeta primers. Profiled with immunoSEQ multiplex PCR; TCRdb holds only in-frame clones, not every one. The sample lists approximately 97,000 clones, about 62% seen once, with less than 5% in the top ten. This CDR3 comprises 16 residues. J lost 0 bases, V lost 7 bases, and 10 bases had no gene match. The V gene's germline CDR1 is SGHVS and CDR2 FNYEAQ. The source of this sequence is a human donor in good health. The J gene is TRBJ2-3, the V gene TRBV7-6, with 7 nucleotides matching TRBD2. What was sequenced was PBMCs. The CDR3 loop is CASNPVSGASTDTQYF. For the CDR3, the DNA is TGTGCCAGCAACCCAGTGAGCGGGGCTAGCACAGATACGCAGTATTTT.